This T cell receptor (beta chain) was captured in a study of blood T cell repertoires in COVID-19. The CDR3 contains 16 residues. V dropped 4 bases and J dropped 0 bases, with 13 bases sitting between them. Looked up from germline, CDR1 is ENHRY and CDR2 is SYGVKD. Seattle's cohort entered during active infection and was followed longitudinally. How the authors handled the data: Estimates of nucleated cell counts were drawn from the amplification of reference gene primers. The assay was immunoSEQ multiplex PCR, and TCRdb's table has in-frame clones only and misses some. From that table come the V and J calls and clone size; the DNA was used to work out D and trimming. The data hold approximately 80,000 clones, with 65% to 90% observed a single time.

The sequencing sample was made of peripheral blood. The receptor was derived from a man aged 45-65 years with COVID-19, enrolled during active disease. The rearrangement joins TRBV10-3 to TRBJ1-5; D perhaps matches TRBD1 (5 bases). The CDR3 loop reads CAISGGRDLSNQPQHF. CDR3 coding DNA: TGTGCCATCAGTGGGGGGAGGGATCTTAGCAATCAGCCCCAGCATTTT.